This T cell receptor (beta chain) appears in the sequencing data of a study of T cells in Graves' hyperthyroidism and ophthalmopathy. The overall study: Peripheral blood was collected at initial diagnosis, before any treatment. General study points: Stable hyperthyroidism and ophthalmopathy were separated using 13 V-J signatures.

A patient was excluded if there was uncontrolled infection, other autoimmune disease, pregnancy or lactation. Remarks on this clonotype: Its target is unknown.

CDR1 and CDR2 (germline): MDHEN, SYDVKM. The CDR3 runs 16 residues. Trimming cost V 5 bases and J 4 bases; bases outside gene matches: 8. RNA transcripts yielded amplified TCR beta CDR3 regions. HTBI primers drove first-round RT-PCR of the TCR CDR3. One entry per CDR3 protein, called by TCRdb with MiXCR from the multiplex PCR reads. The sample lists around 600,000 distinct CDR3 sequences; around 15% were seen once. Sequenced material: blood. This sequence originates from a woman between 35 and 50 years old with Graves' ophthalmopathy. This chain links TRBV28 with TRBJ2-3; the match to TRBD2 covers 11 bases. The CDR3 nucleotides are TGTGCCAGCAGTCGTAGCGGGAGGGCCAGGTCAGATACGCAGTATTTT. Amino acid sequence: CASSRSGRARSDTQYF.